One sample yielded the 14 T cell receptor beta chains listed below, sequenced in a study of blood T cell repertoires in COVID-19. Sequencing used immunoSEQ multiplex PCR; TCRdb keeps in-frame clones, though not all of them. The sample holds some 220,000 clones, approximately 91% seen once. What was sequenced was peripheral blood. The receptors come from a man aged 25-45 years with COVID-19, enrolled during active disease.

This rearrangement joins TRBV2 to TRBJ1-5, with D tentatively TRBD1 (5 bases). The germline V and J ends were trimmed by 7 bases and 3 bases, with 16 bases remaining between them. The CDR3 sequence is 15 residues long. The germline V gene has CDR1 SNHLY and CDR2 FYNNEI. The CDR3 DNA follows: TGTGCCAGCATCGCAGGCAGGGCGAACAATCAGCCCCAGCATTTT. Protein sequence: CASIAGRANNQPQHF.

J is TRBJ1-2 and V is TRBV10-3; no definite D call. Trimming pared 7 bases from V and 2 bases from J, leaving 17 bases between. CDR3 length: 15 residues. CDR1 ENHRY and CDR2 SYGVKD come from the germline V gene. In nucleotides, the CDR3 is TGTGCCATCAAAACCGGGGAATTGGGGAACTATGGCTACACCTTC. Protein sequence: CAIKTGELGNYGYTF.

This clone was detected once. The chain couples TRBV30 to TRBJ2-6; 8 bases fit TRBD1. The CDR3 runs 15 residues. The germline CDR1 and CDR2 sequences are GTSNPN and SVGIG (reference sequence). J was trimmed by 2 bases and V by 3 bases; bases with no gene match: 3. DNA of the CDR3: TGTGCCTGGAGGATACAGGGGGCTGGGGCCAACGTCCTGACTTTC. Translating it yields CAWRIQGAGANVLTF.

This rearrangement joins TRBV2 to TRBJ2-3; tentative D call: TRBD1 (6 bases). The germline V and J ends were trimmed by 6 bases and 2 bases, with 9 bases remaining between them. The CDR3 covers 13 residues. Germline loops: CDR1 SNHLY, CDR2 FYNNEI. CDR3 sequence (DNA): TGTGCCAGCAGCGGGACATTCACAGATACGCAGTATTTT. Its translation: CASSGTFTDTQYF.

This chain uses TRBV7-6 with TRBJ2-3; tentative D call: TRBD1 (5 bases). In germline, CDR1 is SGHVS, CDR2 FNYEAQ. V was trimmed by 1 base and J by 2 bases, leaving 10 bases between them. The CDR3 is made up of 15 amino acids. CDR3 coding DNA: TGTGCCAGCAGCTTAGTTCAGGGCTCCACAGATACGCAGTATTTT. Translated: CASSLVQGSTDTQYF.

This rearrangement joins TRBV9 to TRBJ1-4; no definite D call. The V gene lost 7 bases and the J gene lost 5 bases, with 9 bases spanning the gap. The CDR3 consists of 12 residues. The germline gives CDR1 SGDLS, CDR2 YYNGEE. The CDR3 nucleotides are TGTGCCAGCCGATCTAAAAATGAAAAACTGTTTTTT. Protein product: CASRSKNEKLFF. Variable domain in full (rest from reference TRBV9 and TRBJ1-4): DSGVTQTPKHLITATGQRVTLRCSPRSGDLSVYWYQQSLDQGLQFLIQYYNGEERAKGNILERFSAQQFPDLHSELNLSSLELGDSALYFCASRSKNEKLFFGSGTQLSVL.

The chain is built from TRBV24-1 and TRBJ1-6; TRBD1 is a possible D gene (5 bases). Germline V CDR1 and CDR2: KGHDR, SFDVKD. V lost 0 bases and J 4 bases, leaving 18 bases between the germline ends. The CDR3 covers 19 residues. CDR3 region: CATSDLTETDQGYNSPLHF. CDR3 in DNA: TGTGCCACCAGTGATTTGACCGAAACAGACCAGGGTTATAATTCACCCCTCCACTTT.

The CDR3 nucleotides read TGTGCCATCAGGCAAGGACAGTATGGCTACACCTTC. This translates into CAIRQGQYGYTF. The rearrangement uses TRBV10-3 and TRBJ1-2; possibly TRBD1 for D (6 bases). The CDR3 is 12 residues long. The V gene's germline CDR1 is ENHRY and CDR2 SYGVKD. The V end lost 6 bases, the J end lost 5 bases, and 10 bases lay between the germline ends.

Only a few counts were recorded for this clone. This chain connects TRBV2 to TRBJ2-7; TRBD1 aligns across 8 bases. V lost 5 bases to trimming and J lost 5 bases; unmatched junction nucleotides: 8. Germline CDR1 reads SNHLY; CDR2 reads FYNNEI. The CDR3 has 14 amino acids. This CDR3 reads CASSRGQANHEQYF. As DNA, the CDR3 is TGTGCCAGCAGTCGGGGACAGGCCAACCACGAGCAGTACTTC.

V and J are TRBV11-2 and TRBJ1-1; a weak D match, TRBD1 (6 bases). The CDR3 length is 13 residues. Germline CDR1 SGHAT, CDR2 FQNNGV. Trimming shortened V by 7 bases and J by 7 bases, and 16 bases separated the two germline ends. The CDR3 is CASKNQDSIEAFF. CDR3 nucleotide sequence: TGTGCCAGCAAAAACCAGGACAGCATTGAAGCTTTCTTT.

There are a few counts of this clone. The chain joins TRBV18 to TRBJ1-2; the D gene is possibly TRBD1 (5 bases). Germline V gene sequence: CDR1 KGHSH, CDR2 LQKENI. The CDR3 covers 13 residues. Trimming cost V 6 bases and J 8 bases, with 16 bases left between them. Here the CDR3 DNA reads TGTGCCAGCTCCCGGGACTTGATTTGGGGCTACACCTTC. Translated: CASSRDLIWGYTF. The whole variable domain, remainder taken from reference TRBV18 and TRBJ1-2, is NAGVMQNPRHLVRRRGQEARLRCSPMKGHSHVYWYRQLPEEGLKFMVYLQKENIIDESGMPKERFSAEFPKEGPSILRIQQVVRGDSAAYFCASSRDLIWGYTFGSGTRLTVV.

The chain carries TRBV10-3 and TRBJ1-1; TRBD1 is a possible D gene (5 bases). Trimming cost V 0 bases and J 4 bases, with 9 bases left between them. CDR3 length equals 14 residues. In germline, CDR1 is ENHRY, CDR2 SYGVKD. As DNA, the CDR3 is TGTGCCATCAGTGAGTCGGAGGGACGCACTGAAGCTTTCTTT. This translates into CAISESEGRTEAFF.

The chain recombines TRBV5-6 with TRBJ2-1; the D gene is possibly TRBD2 (5 bases). V lost 4 bases to trimming and J lost 7 bases, with 18 bases between them. CDR3 length: 15 residues. Germline lookup yields CDR1 SGHDT and CDR2 YYEEEE. The CDR3: CASSPTQPGRNEQFF. DNA of the CDR3: TGTGCCAGCAGCCCGACTCAACCGGGGAGAAATGAGCAGTTCTTC.

The chain recombines TRBV5-1 with TRBJ1-4; D not certain. This CDR3 has 15 amino acids. V was clipped by 4 bases and J by 7 bases, with 17 bases between them. Germline V CDR1 and CDR2: SGHRS, YFSETQ. The DNA for the CDR3 is TGCGCCAGCAGCCCAGCGGGAGGGCGAGGTGAAAAACTGTTTTTT. As protein: CASSPAGGRGEKLFF.